These 8 T cell receptor beta chains originate from one sample sequenced in a study of type 1 and type 2 diabetes patients. Amplification started from genomic DNA. A primer set of 30 forward and 13 reverse primers amplified the CDR3. MiXCR was run by TCRdb on the multiplex PCR reads, yielding one entry per CDR3 protein. The table has about 270,000 distinct CDR3 sequences, around 47% seen once. The sequenced sample was peripheral blood mononuclear cells (PBMCs). These receptors were taken from a young man with type 2 diabetes.

This clonotype has a handful of counts. The chain recombines TRBV5-1 with TRBJ1-2; D unclear. The V gene's germline CDR1 is SGHRS and CDR2 YFSETQ. The CDR3 runs 13 residues. V gave up 5 bases and J gave up 3 bases, with 11 bases separating them. CDR3 DNA sequence: TGCGCCAGCAGTGGTGGCGGGGACTATGGCTACACCTTC. This translates into CASSGGGDYGYTF.

Comments on this clonotype: The DNA is left out, because the CDR3 cannot be placed on it with certainty; the CDR3 is given as TCRdb lists it. V usage is TRBV7-8 and J usage is TRBJ2-7. The germline V gene encodes CDR1 SGHVS and CDR2 FQNEAQ. The CDR3 length equals 24 residues, ends included. CDR3 sequence reads: CASSSQTSVYFCASSSHGGDEQYF.

This chain joins TRBV6-9 and TRBJ2-5, with 8 bases that match TRBD1. This CDR3 spans 12 amino acids. Germline CDR1 and CDR2: MNHGY and SVAAGI. V was pared by 10 bases and J by 5 bases, with 6 bases of the junction left unmatched. CDR3 nucleotide sequence: TGTGCCATTCGGACAGGGATGGAGACCCAGTACTTC. Residues: CAIRTGMETQYF.

This clonotype has only a few counts. This chain uses TRBV4-1 with TRBJ2-7, with unresolved D. The germline gives CDR1 MGHRA, CDR2 YSYEKL. This CDR3 is built from 13 residues. V dropped 0 bases and J dropped 4 bases, with 7 bases sitting between them. CDR3 nucleotide sequence: TGCGCCAGCAGCCAAGACCACCTTTACGAGCAGTACTTC. This encodes CASSQDHLYEQYF.

The chain uses TRBV6-2 or TRBV6-3 and TRBJ2-7; TRBD2 aligns across 7 bases. Losses at the gene ends were 10 bases for V and 3 bases for J; bases not matched to a gene: 18. The V gene's germline CDR1 is MNHEY and CDR2 SVGEGT. The CDR3 has 16 residues. The CDR3 protein is CATGGGDSADYYEQYF. The CDR3 DNA is TGTGCCACGGGGGGAGGGGATTCAGCCGACTACTACGAGCAGTACTTC.

On this clonotype: The junction differs from germline at one of its ends, possibly a read error. The chain links TRBV6-5 to TRBJ2-3, with 9 bases that match TRBD2. CDR1 is MNHEY and CDR2 is SVGAGI in the germline V gene. The CDR3 has 15 residues. This CDR3 is CASRDTGTSIDTQYF. CDR3 bases: TGTGCCAGCAGGGACACCGGGACTAGCATAGATACGCAGTATTTT.

This clonotype was picked up many times. The chain combines TRBV19 with TRBJ1-2; 7 bases fit TRBD1. Germline lookup yields CDR1 LNHDA and CDR2 SQIVND (reference sequence). V lost 3 bases, J lost 4 bases, and 8 bases stayed unmatched. The CDR3 length is 15 residues. The CDR3 loop is CASSIPGTDGYGYTF. The CDR3 DNA follows: TGTGCCAGTAGTATCCCCGGGACAGACGGCTATGGCTACACCTTC.

CDR3 DNA sequence: TGTGCCAGCAGGCGGACTAGCGACCAAGAGACCCAGTACTTC. Translated, it gives CASRRTSDQETQYF. The rearrangement links TRBV28 to TRBJ2-5; 9 bases are shared with TRBD2. The V and J ends lost 6 bases and 0 bases, in that order; junction bases with no gene match: 2. The CDR3 runs to 14 residues. Per germline, CDR1 MDHEN and CDR2 SYDVKM.